This T cell receptor (beta chain) was recovered during a study of T cell repertoires in cytomegalovirus infection. TCRdb reprocessed the reads via MiXCR and lists one record per CDR3 protein. The top ten clones hold 8% of a sample with hundreds of thousands of distinct CDR3 sequences, 20% to 25% of them seen once. V shed 0 bases and J 2 bases; nucleotides not matched to a gene: 7. Germline V gene data show CDR1 as DFQATT and CDR2 as SNEGSKA (reference sequence). CDR3 length: 16 residues. The sequenced sample consisted of CD8+ T cells from PBMCs. The chain combines TRBV20-1 with TRBJ2-5; 9 nucleotides align to TRBD2. The TCR originated in a human donor in good health (CMV status not recorded). Some clones in this sample may be carry-over from other donors' samples. The CDR3 protein is CSARELASGAQETQYF. The CDR3 DNA sequence: TGCAGTGCTAGAGAACTGGCTAGCGGGGCTCAAGAGACCCAGTACTTC.